This TCR beta chain was obtained from a study of blood T cell repertoires in COVID-19. As originally analysed: Estimated nucleated cell counts came from reference gene primer amplification. Clones were read by immunoSEQ multiplex PCR, and TCRdb kept only the in-frame ones, dropping some. V and J calls and clone size follow that table, whereas D and trimming were derived from the DNA. There are more than 60,000 clones in the sample; less than 85% occur only once, and around 2.6% lies in the top ten. Sequencing input: peripheral blood. The source of this sequence is a human donor with acute or convalescent COVID-19. The donor label of this sample is uncertain.

DNA for the CDR3: TGTGCCAGCAGTTTGGCTCGGGTGCTGAGCAATCAGCCCCAGCATTTT. Amino acid sequence: CASSLARVLSNQPQHF. The chain uses TRBV28 and TRBJ1-5; D unresolved. V lost 3 bases and J 1 base, leaving 13 bases between the germline ends. Per the germline V gene, CDR1 is MDHEN and CDR2 is SYDVKM. This CDR3 has 16 residues.